These 6 T cell receptor beta chains were all obtained from the same sample, sequenced in a study of OX40 agonist ivuxolimab in advanced cancers. Only in-frame clones appear in the TCRdb table, and some are missing; sequencing was by immunoSEQ multiplex PCR. The table includes about 100,000 clones, 90% detected once. The source material was CD4+ or CD8+ T cells sorted from blood, sampled in a trial of the OX40 agonist ivuxolimab. These receptors were collected from an adult with an advanced solid tumor such as melanoma, head and neck, liver or kidney cancer.

The gene calls are TRBV7-2 and TRBJ2-7; the D is unclear. Trimming pared 5 bases from V and 7 bases from J, leaving 24 bases between. Germline V gene sequence: CDR1 SGHTA, CDR2 FQGNSA. The CDR3 is 16 residues long. DNA for the CDR3: TGTGCCAGCAGCCAGCTCGGCTCTCTCTCATTTTATGAGCAGTACTTC. It is translated as CASSQLGSLSFYEQYF.

The chain employs TRBV23-1 and TRBJ1-2; D uncertain. TRBV23-1 has ORF status, its function being uncertain. The CDR3 is 15 amino acids. The ends were cut back, 8 bases at V and 2 bases at J, with 18 bases in the middle. CDR3 loop: CASFGQAPQNYGYTF. The CDR3 region has the DNA TGCGCCAGCTTCGGGCAAGCTCCCCAAAACTATGGCTACACCTTC.

This clone has a single count. The genes are TRBV2 and TRBJ2-1, with D possibly TRBD2 on 6 matching bases. The CDR3 covers 20 residues. CDR1 SNHLY and CDR2 FYNNEI come from the germline V gene. Trimming removed 2 bases from V and 0 bases from J, with 23 bases in between. CDR3 protein: CASSENFQPHLGGSYNEQFF. CDR3 in DNA: TGTGCCAGCAGTGAAAATTTCCAACCCCACCTGGGGGGCTCCTACAATGAGCAGTTCTTC.

The chain recombines TRBV6-1 with TRBJ1-4; the match to TRBD1 covers 7 bases. Trimming took 3 bases from V and 7 from J; bases not matched to a gene: 5. The CDR3 contains 14 residues. Germline V CDR1 and CDR2: MNHNS, SASEGT. DNA of the CDR3: TGTGCCAGCAGTGATTGGACAGGAGGTGAAAAACTGTTTTTT. It yields the protein CASSDWTGGEKLFF.

This clone was recorded only once. The genes are TRBV7-6 and TRBJ2-7, with a tentative D call TRBD2 (6 bases). Germline V CDR1 and CDR2: SGHVS, FNYEAQ. V lost 1 base and J 0 bases, leaving 10 bases between the germline ends. The length of the CDR3 is 15 residues. The CDR3 nucleotides read TGTGCCAGCAGCTTAGGTGGGGGGTACTCCTACGAGCAGTACTTC. This translates into CASSLGGGYSYEQYF.

This chain uses TRBV10-3 with TRBJ1-1; no clear D. Trimming cost V 4 bases and J 1 base, with 7 bases left between them. The length of the CDR3 is 13 residues. The germline V gene encodes CDR1 ENHRY and CDR2 SYGVKD. The CDR3 DNA sequence: TGTGCCATCAGTGCTTCCGGGAACACTGAAGCTTTCTTT. As protein: CAISASGNTEAFF.